What follows are 9 T cell receptor beta chains derived from one specimen sequenced in a study of cytomegalovirus exposure and HLA in healthy donors. Vbeta (60) and Jbeta (13) primers were used in the PCR. The assay was immunoSEQ multiplex PCR, and TCRdb's table has in-frame clones only and misses some. This table holds about 150,000 clones, approximately 80% found once. The material sequenced was PBMCs. These receptors originate from a man aged 25-40 years in good health and CMV-seronegative.

The chain links TRBV28 to TRBJ1-1; D is perhaps TRBD1 (5 bases). The CDR3 is made up of 14 amino acids. Germline assignment: CDR1 MDHEN and CDR2 SYDVKM. V was clipped by 6 bases and J by 1 base, with 12 bases between them. The CDR3 spells CASRGGDRNTEAFF. Written as DNA, the CDR3 is TGTGCCAGCAGGGGGGGAGACAGGAACACTGAAGCTTTCTTT.

J is TRBJ2-2 and V is TRBV2; TRBD1 matches 7 bases. V gave up 4 bases and J gave up 7 bases; unmatched junction bases: 9. CDR1 is SNHLY, CDR2 FYNNEI, per germline. The CDR3 totals 15 residues. CDR3 protein: CASSGQGKASGELFF. The CDR3 coding sequence is TGTGCCAGCAGTGGACAGGGAAAGGCGAGCGGGGAGCTGTTTTTT.

This clone has more than one count but fewer than ten. The genes are TRBV6-6 and TRBJ2-3; TRBD2 aligns across 8 bases. CDR1 and CDR2 (germline): MNHNY, SVGAGI (reference sequence). The CDR3 runs to 15 residues. Germline trimming cut 5 bases from V and 4 bases from J; bases unmatched to any gene: 8. DNA for the CDR3: TGTGCCAGCAGTACGGTAGCGGGGTTTCCAGATACGCAGTATTTT. Translating it yields CASSTVAGFPDTQYF.

The gene calls are TRBV7-2 and TRBJ2-1; 13 bases line up with TRBD2. The CDR3 has 16 amino acids. The trim removed 1 base at V and 3 bases at J, leaving 0 bases unmatched. CDR1 SGHTA and CDR2 FQGNSA come from the germline V gene. The CDR3 region is CASSLGTSGSYNEQFF. CDR3 coding DNA: TGTGCCAGCAGCTTAGGGACTAGCGGGAGCTACAATGAGCAGTTCTTC.

V usage is TRBV27 and J usage is TRBJ2-7, with TRBD2 identical over 12 bases. The CDR3 sequence is 15 residues long. With 0 bases clipped from V and 5 bases from J, the junction kept 2 bases outside the gene matches. CDR1 and CDR2 from the germline V gene are MNHEY and SMNVEV (reference sequence). The CDR3 spells CASSLSRTSGNEQYF. CDR3 sequence (DNA): TGTGCCAGCAGTTTATCCAGGACTAGCGGGAACGAGCAGTACTTC.

This rearrangement joins TRBV6-5 to TRBJ2-1; D call uncertain. CDR1 is MNHEY, CDR2 SVGAGI, per germline. Trimming pared 2 bases from V and 2 bases from J, leaving 13 bases between. CDR3 size: 16 residues. This CDR3 reads CASSYGSSPAYNEQFF. CDR3 coding DNA: TGTGCCAGCAGTTACGGTAGCAGTCCCGCCTACAATGAGCAGTTCTTC.

This chain uses TRBV19 with TRBJ2-1; TRBD1 might be the D (5 bases). CDR1 LNHDA and CDR2 SQIVND come from the germline V gene (reference sequence). The CDR3 runs to 20 residues. V was clipped by 1 base and J by 7 bases, with 29 bases between them. CDR3 DNA: TGTGCCAGTAGTATAGTAGCCCCCCTAAAAGTAGGTGGGGCAAGGAATGAGCAGTTCTTC. It specifies CASSIVAPLKVGGARNEQFF.

The chain has TRBV27 and TRBJ1-1, with 7 bases that match TRBD1. Losses at the gene ends were 2 bases for V and 2 bases for J; bases not matched to a gene: 2. This CDR3 has 14 amino acids. Germline CDR1 reads MNHEY; CDR2 reads SMNVEV (reference sequence). The CDR3 loop is CASSLTGVNTEAFF. CDR3 DNA: TGTGCCAGCAGTTTAACAGGGGTTAACACTGAAGCTTTCTTT.

This sequence joins TRBV5-1 and TRBJ1-1, with 7 positions matching TRBD1. Germline V lookup: CDR1 SGHRS, CDR2 YFSETQ. This CDR3 comprises 16 residues. V trimming: 0 bases; J trimming: 1 base; junction bases outside the gene matches: 6. The CDR3 nucleotides are TGCGCCAGCAGCTTGGCCTCGACAGGGAGGAACACTGAAGCTTTCTTT. It is translated as CASSLASTGRNTEAFF.